A single sample is the source of the 29 T cell receptor beta chains below, sequenced in a study of identical twins. TCRdb reanalysed the 5' RACE reads using MiXCR and keeps one entry per CDR3 protein. The sample yields around 490,000 distinct CDR3 sequences, nearly 15% seen once. These sequences were also reported in another study, on yellow fever vaccine responses in identical twins.

Sequencing input: CD4+ T cells sorted from blood. All receptors derive from a woman aged 18 to 35 in good health.

This clonotype was counted a few times. This sequence joins TRBV7-8 and TRBJ2-4; D might be TRBD1 (6 bases). The V gene lost 4 bases and the J gene lost 2 bases, with 15 bases spanning the gap. Looked up from germline, CDR1 is SGHVS and CDR2 is FQNEAQ. This CDR3 region has 16 residues. DNA for the CDR3: TGTGCCAGCAGCTCTACAGGGTATTCTACCAAAAACATTCAGTACTTC. Translated: CASSSTGYSTKNIQYF.

The genes are TRBV12-3 or TRBV12-4 and TRBJ1-1, with D possibly matching TRBD1 (5 bases). CDR3 size: 15 residues. The V end was cut by 8 bases, the J end by 1 base, with 17 bases between. CDR3 sequence: CASLVAGIWNTEAFF. The CDR3 DNA reads TGTGCCAGCTTGGTAGCAGGGATATGGAACACTGAAGCTTTCTTT.

This clonotype was detected only a few times. The chain carries TRBV16 and TRBJ2-1; 8 positions agree with TRBD1. V lost 4 bases, J lost 4 bases, and 6 bases stayed unmatched. The CDR3 spans 15 residues. Per germline, CDR1 KGHSY and CDR2 FQNENV. DNA for the CDR3: TGTGCCAGCAGCCGACTCCGGGACAGGTACAATGAGCAGTTCTTC. Translated: CASSRLRDRYNEQFF. Together with reference TRBV16 and TRBJ2-1, the CDR3 gives the full variable domain: GEEVAQTPKHLVRGEGQKAKLYCAPIKGHSYVFWYQQVLKNEFKFLISFQNENVFDETGMPKERFSAKCLPNSPCSLEIQATKLEDSAVYFCASSRLRDRYNEQFFGPGTRLTVL.

J is TRBJ2-4 and V is TRBV5-1; D is undetermined. The V and J ends lost 0 bases and 2 bases respectively, with 15 bases between them. CDR3 size: 17 residues. Germline loops: CDR1 SGHRS, CDR2 YFSETQ. The CDR3 coding sequence is TGCGCCAGCAGCTTGGATTGGTCTGTGTCAACCAAAAACATTCAGTACTTC. It is translated as CASSLDWSVSTKNIQYF.

This clonotype was observed a handful of times. The chain links TRBV5-1 to TRBJ2-1; 9 bases are a match to TRBD1. CDR1 SGHRS and CDR2 YFSETQ come from the germline V gene. The CDR3 sequence is 14 residues long. J was trimmed by 7 bases and V by 0 bases; bases with no gene match: 2. CDR3 protein: CASSLGGQGNEQFF. DNA for the CDR3: TGCGCCAGCAGCTTGGGGGGACAGGGAAATGAGCAGTTCTTC.

This clonotype turned up a few times. The V and J genes are TRBV12-3 or TRBV12-4 and TRBJ2-3, with D tentatively TRBD2 (5 bases). V shed 3 bases and J shed 6 bases, with 16 bases lying between them. The length of the CDR3 is 15 residues. The CDR3 spells CASSFGQLGSDTQYF. CDR3 DNA: TGTGCCAGCAGTTTTGGCCAGCTGGGGAGCGATACGCAGTATTTT.

V gene TRBV10-1 combines with J gene TRBJ2-3; maybe TRBD2 (5 bases). The V gene lost 0 bases and the J gene lost 3 bases, with 7 bases spanning the gap. The CDR3 covers 14 residues. Germline V gene lookup returns CDR1 WNHNN and CDR2 SYGVQD (reference sequence). The CDR3 sequence: CASSESRETDTQYF. The CDR3 DNA reads as TGCGCCAGCAGTGAGTCGAGGGAAACAGATACGCAGTATTTT.

This clonotype occurred a few times. This chain connects TRBV28 to TRBJ2-1, with D unclear. The CDR3 extends over 13 amino acids. The V and J ends lost 6 bases and 4 bases respectively, with 10 bases between them. In germline, CDR1 is MDHEN, CDR2 SYDVKM. CDR3 sequence (DNA): TGTGCCAGCAGCAACGATCAGTACAATGAGCAGTTCTTC. It yields the protein CASSNDQYNEQFF.

The rearrangement links TRBV6-1 to TRBJ2-5; D is ambiguous. The CDR3 runs 14 residues. CDR1 is MNHNS and CDR2 is SASEGT in the germline V gene. Trimming pared 3 bases from V and 2 bases from J, leaving 10 bases between. DNA for the CDR3: TGTGCCAGCAGTGACTATAGTGGGCAAGAGACCCAGTACTTC. Translating gives CASSDYSGQETQYF.

The rearrangement joins TRBV20-1 to TRBJ2-3; 8 bases map to TRBD2. This CDR3 region has 14 residues. Germline values: CDR1 DFQATT, CDR2 SNEGSKA (reference sequence). The V gene end was trimmed by 3 bases and the J gene end by 3 bases; junction bases not matched to a gene: 5. CDR3 coding DNA: TGCAGTGCTAGTCGCGCGGGAGGTACAGATACGCAGTATTTT. The encoded protein is CSASRAGGTDTQYF.

This clonotype has a count of ten or more. CDR3 nucleotide sequence: TGTGCCAGCGGAACCGGGGATTACAATGAGCAGTTCTTC. Residues: CASGTGDYNEQFF. The genes are TRBV11-2 and TRBJ2-1; D may be TRBD2 (5 bases). This CDR3 has 13 residues. Germline V lookup: CDR1 SGHAT, CDR2 FQNNGV. The V end lost 8 bases, the J end lost 4 bases, and 12 bases lay between the germline ends.

The V gene is TRBV27, the J gene TRBJ1-6; 7 bases line up with TRBD1. CDR1 is MNHEY and CDR2 is SMNVEV in the germline V gene (reference sequence). J gave up 9 bases and V 6 bases, and 11 bases lay outside the gene matches. CDR3 length equals 15 residues. The CDR3 spells CASRPRGRVGSPLHF. The CDR3 DNA reads as TGTGCCAGCAGACCGAGGGGGCGGGTGGGTTCACCCCTCCACTTT.

The chain couples TRBV12-3 or TRBV12-4 to TRBJ1-1; no definite D call. Deletions cut 0 bases from V and 2 bases from J, with 10 bases between. The CDR3 covers 15 residues. CDR3 DNA: TGTGCCAGCAGTTTAGCCCCTACAGTAAACACTGAAGCTTTCTTT. It specifies CASSLAPTVNTEAFF.

This sequence joins TRBV28 and TRBJ2-1; 9 bases line up with TRBD2. CDR1 and CDR2 (germline): MDHEN, SYDVKM. The CDR3 extends over 15 amino acids. V lost 6 bases and J lost 7; bases outside the gene matches: 10. CDR3 sequence (DNA): TGTGCCAGCAGCCCACCATCGAGCGGGGGGAATGAGCAGTTCTTC. This encodes CASSPPSSGGNEQFF.

The V call is TRBV20-1, the J call TRBJ2-3; D possibly corresponds to TRBD2 (5 bases). Trimming cost V 0 bases and J 6 bases, with 7 bases left between them. The CDR3 length is 12 residues. CDR1 and CDR2 from the germline V gene are DFQATT and SNEGSKA (reference sequence). The CDR3 loop reads CSAREREDTQYF. The CDR3 DNA sequence: TGCAGTGCTAGAGAGAGGGAGGATACGCAGTATTTT.

The J gene is TRBJ1-2, the V gene TRBV6-5; 7 bases line up with TRBD1. The length of the CDR3 is 17 residues. V shed 2 bases and J 7 bases; nucleotides not matched to a gene: 16. From germline, CDR1 is MNHEY and CDR2 SVGAGI. The CDR3 region is CASSYTVSTGREGGYTF. For the CDR3, the DNA is TGTGCCAGCAGTTACACCGTATCGACAGGGCGGGAGGGTGGCTACACCTTC.

The chain has TRBV4-2 and TRBJ2-5, with D unclear. Germline-derived CDR1 and CDR2 are LGHNA and YNFKEQ. CDR3 length equals 17 residues. Trimming took 4 bases from V and 5 from J, leaving 23 bases between them. CDR3 nucleotide sequence: TGTGCCAGCAGCCCTGGAACCGGACGCGGCGGCAGGGAGACCCAGTACTTC. Protein: CASSPGTGRGGRETQYF.

This clonotype was detected a few times. The CDR3 region has the DNA TGCAGTGCTAGTAGGGACAGCCTTAGCACAGATACGCAGTATTTT. Translated: CSASRDSLSTDTQYF. The chain couples TRBV20-1 to TRBJ2-3; 7 nucleotides line up with TRBD1. This CDR3 spans 15 amino acids. CDR1 and CDR2 (germline): DFQATT, SNEGSKA (reference sequence). With 3 bases clipped from V and 0 bases from J, the junction kept 6 bases outside the gene matches.

This clonotype was observed at least ten times. V usage is TRBV20-1 and J usage is TRBJ2-5; maybe TRBD1 (5 bases). This CDR3 contains 13 residues. Trimming left V 3 bases short and J 2 bases short, with 10 bases between. The V gene's germline CDR1 is DFQATT and CDR2 SNEGSKA (reference sequence). The CDR3 spells CSARGQSQETQYF. DNA of the CDR3: TGCAGTGCTAGGGGGCAGTCACAAGAGACCCAGTACTTC.

In this sample, this clonotype turned up a few times. This chain connects TRBV5-6 to TRBJ2-2; 9 positions agree with TRBD1. Trimming cost V 1 base and J 1 base; bases outside gene matches: 5. Germline V gene lookup returns CDR1 SGHDT and CDR2 YYEEEE. The CDR3 loop spans 17 amino acids. The CDR3 coding sequence is TGTGCCAGCAGCTTGCTTTTGACAGGGGGGAACACCGGGGAGCTGTTTTTT. Amino acid sequence: CASSLLLTGGNTGELFF.

This chain joins TRBV11-3 and TRBJ2-1; D may be TRBD1 or TRBD2 (5 bases each). Trimming shortened V by 5 bases and J by 6 bases, and 17 bases separated the two germline ends. The CDR3 spans 15 residues. CDR1 SGHNT and CDR2 YENEEA come from the germline V gene. The DNA for the CDR3 is TGTGCCAGCAGCACAAGGGACGGGACGGGCAATGAGCAGTTCTTC. Its protein product is CASSTRDGTGNEQFF.

Written as DNA, the CDR3 is TGCAGTGCCGCCCAGGGTCCAAATCAGCCCCAGCATTTT. It translates to CSAAQGPNQPQHF. This chain links TRBV20-1 with TRBJ1-5; maybe TRBD1 (5 bases). The CDR3 loop spans 13 amino acids. V was pared by 6 bases and J by 4 bases, with 13 bases between. Germline assignment: CDR1 DFQATT and CDR2 SNEGSKA (reference sequence).

The chain has TRBV24-1 and TRBJ1-5, with TRBD1 as a possible D gene (5 bases). Germline assignment: CDR1 KGHDR and CDR2 SFDVKD. The CDR3 sequence is 16 residues long. Trimming cost V 5 bases and J 0 bases, with 13 bases left between them. This CDR3 reads CATSASGDYSNQPQHF. CDR3 nucleotides: TGTGCCACCAGTGCTTCGGGGGATTATAGCAATCAGCCCCAGCATTTT.

This sequence joins TRBV5-1 and TRBJ2-5, with a weak D call TRBD2 (5 bases). The CDR3 has 14 amino acids. Looked up from germline, CDR1 is SGHRS and CDR2 is YFSETQ. V was shortened by 4 bases and J by 7 bases, with 17 bases between the two germline ends. CDR3 nucleotides: TGCGCCAGCAGCGCCGGAGGAGCGGATGGGACCCAGTACTTC. It translates to CASSAGGADGTQYF.

The chain is built from TRBV29-1 and TRBJ2-5; TRBD2 matches 8 bases. This CDR3 region has 13 residues. Trimming at V came to 3 bases and at J to 4 bases, leaving 4 bases not matched to a gene. Per the germline V gene, CDR1 is SQVTM and CDR2 is ANQGSEA. The DNA of the CDR3 is TGCAGCGTTGAGGCGGGAGGTGGAGAGACCCAGTACTTC. Its protein product is CSVEAGGGETQYF.

This clonotype was picked up a small number of times. The chain recombines TRBV7-2 with TRBJ2-2, with D possibly being TRBD1 (6 bases). In germline, CDR1 is SGHTA, CDR2 FQGNSA. The CDR3 covers 16 residues. Trimming shortened V by 0 bases and J by 0 bases, and 8 bases separated the two germline ends. The DNA of the CDR3 is TGTGCCAGCAGCTTAGCAGGGGGAACGAACACCGGGGAGCTGTTTTTT. This encodes CASSLAGGTNTGELFF.

The chain combines TRBV6-1 with TRBJ2-5; 8 bases match TRBD2. Trimming cost V 8 bases and J 7 bases; bases outside gene matches: 15. The CDR3 loop spans 15 amino acids. Germline values: CDR1 MNHNS, CDR2 SASEGT. The CDR3 sequence is CASGAGEPKLSTQYF. The CDR3 nucleotides are TGTGCCAGCGGAGCGGGAGAGCCAAAACTTTCGACCCAGTACTTC.

This clonotype was counted once. The rearrangement links TRBV5-5 to TRBJ2-5, with 9 bases fitting TRBD2. CDR3 length equals 16 residues. Germline assignment: CDR1 SGHKS and CDR2 YYEKEE (reference sequence). V lost 0 bases and J lost 5; bases outside the gene matches: 8. CDR3 bases: TGTGCCAGCAGCTTGGCCGCGACTAGCGGATGGGAGACCCAGTACTTC. Translated: CASSLAATSGWETQYF.

This clonotype has just a few counts. The rearrangement uses TRBV11-2 and TRBJ2-1; D call uncertain. The CDR3 contains 15 residues. Germline values: CDR1 SGHAT, CDR2 FQNNGV. The V end lost 2 bases, the J end lost 2 bases, and 10 bases lay between the germline ends. CDR3 amino acids: CASSLLGETYNEQFF. Here the CDR3 DNA reads TGTGCCAGCAGCTTACTTGGGGAAACCTACAATGAGCAGTTCTTC. The complete variable domain, with remaining parts taken from reference TRBV11-2 and TRBJ2-1, reads EAGVAQSPRYKIIEKRQSVAFWCNPISGHATLYWYQQILGQGPKLLIQFQNNGVVDDSQLPKDRFSAERLKGVDSTLKIQPAKLEDSAVYLCASSLLGETYNEQFFGPGTRLTVL.